These 3 T cell receptor beta chains came from one sample sequenced in a study of response to subunit inactivated influenza vaccine. TCRdb processed the RT-PCR reads anew with MiXCR; each CDR3 protein has one entry. Among 500,000 to 600,000 distinct CDR3 sequences listed, approximately 10% were seen once. This specimen was PBMCs from blood, taken on the day of vaccination. The receptors originated from a man aged 45-60 years who received an inactivated influenza vaccine.

V is TRBV6-2 or TRBV6-3 and J is TRBJ2-1; D unclear. This CDR3 has 17 residues. Germline CDR1 MNHEY, CDR2 SVGEGT. V lost 0 bases to trimming and J lost 2 bases, with 14 bases between them. This CDR3 is CASSYSIVRATYNEQFF. For the CDR3, the DNA is TGTGCCAGCAGTTACTCGATCGTCAGAGCTACCTACAATGAGCAGTTCTTC.

The V gene is TRBV15, the J gene TRBJ2-7; 8 bases agree with TRBD2. CDR1 is LNHNV, CDR2 YYDKDF, per germline (reference sequence). J was trimmed by 3 bases and V by 3 bases; bases with no gene match: 10. The CDR3 has 16 amino acids. The CDR3 DNA is TGTGCCACCAGCAGGGGTGGAGGTACTAGCGGCTACGAGCAGTACTTC. It encodes CATSRGGGTSGYEQYF.

This CDR3 is CASKKGGDRGYNEQFF. The CDR3 DNA reads TGTGCCAGCAAGAAAGGGGGGGACAGGGGTTACAATGAGCAGTTCTTC. The rearrangement links TRBV11-2 to TRBJ2-1; 10 bases match TRBD1. This CDR3 comprises 16 residues. Germline V gives CDR1 SGHAT, CDR2 FQNNGV. Germline trimming cut 7 bases from V and 4 bases from J; bases unmatched to any gene: 10.